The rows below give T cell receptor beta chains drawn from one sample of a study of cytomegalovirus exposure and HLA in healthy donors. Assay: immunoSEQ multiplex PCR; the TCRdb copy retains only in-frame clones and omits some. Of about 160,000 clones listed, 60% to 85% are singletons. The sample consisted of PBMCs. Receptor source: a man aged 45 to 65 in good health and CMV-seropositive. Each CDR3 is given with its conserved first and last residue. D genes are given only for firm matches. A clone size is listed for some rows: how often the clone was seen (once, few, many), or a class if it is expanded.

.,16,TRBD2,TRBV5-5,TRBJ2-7,TGTGCCAGCAGCGCGGGGACTAGCGGGGGTTCCTACGAGCAGTACTTC,CASSAGTSGGSYEQYF
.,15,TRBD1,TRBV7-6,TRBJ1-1,TGTGCCAGCAGCTCTACGACCTTGGGACAGGGTGAAGCTTTCTTT,CASSSTTLGQGEAFF
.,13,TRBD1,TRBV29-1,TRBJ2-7,TGCAGCGCATCCGGGACAGGGCTCTACGAGCAGTACTTC,CSASGTGLYEQYF
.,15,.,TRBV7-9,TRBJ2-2,TGTGCCAGCAGCTCCGGGGGGCTCGGGGAAGGGGAGCTGTTTTTT,CASSSGGLGEGELFF
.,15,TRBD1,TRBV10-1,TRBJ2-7,TGCGCCAGCAGTGAGAGGGCAGGGGGCATCGACGAGCAGTACTTC,CASSERAGGIDEQYF
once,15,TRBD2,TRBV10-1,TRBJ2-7,TGCGCCAGCAGTGAAGGGGCTAGCGGGACCTACGAGCAGTACTTC,CASSEGASGTYEQYF
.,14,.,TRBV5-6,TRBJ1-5,TGTGCCAGCAGCTTGGGCCAGGGCCCTCAGCCCCAGCATTTT,CASSLGQGPQPQHF
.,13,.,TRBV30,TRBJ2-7,TGTGCCTGGAGTGTAGGGACTTACTACGAGCAGTACTTC,CAWSVGTYYEQYF
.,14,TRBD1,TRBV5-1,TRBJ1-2,TGCGCCAGCAGAGTGGGACAGTACTCCTATGGCTACACCTTC,CASRVGQYSYGYTF
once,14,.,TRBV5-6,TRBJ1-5,TGTGCCAGCAGCTTGGGGGGGCGCGATCAGCCCCAGCATTTT,CASSLGGRDQPQHF
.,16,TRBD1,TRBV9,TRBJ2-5,TGTGCCAGCAGTATAGGGACAGGGGGTAACCAAGAGACCCAGTACTTC,CASSIGTGGNQETQYF